This T cell receptor (beta chain) appears in the sequencing data of a study of T cell responses to AZD1222 COVID-19 vaccine. Overall study: Investigators merged groups given second doses at roughly 4 or roughly 12 weeks.

Profiling relied on immunoSEQ multiplex PCR, and the TCRdb table lists in-frame clones only, not all of them. The table records about 100,000 clones, approximately 91% of them present only once. Findings and caveats of the study: White British donors predominated, females outnumbered males, and clonal diversity was possibly underestimated.

This clone was seen just once. Antigen: not known. The sample carries other DNA sequences with the same CDR3. The CDR3 has 13 amino acids. V lost 4 bases and J lost 1, with 7 bases in between. From germline, CDR1 is SNHLY and CDR2 FYNNEI. The TCR originated in an adult in good health. The chain carries TRBV2 and TRBJ1-1; unclear D gene. Sequenced material: peripheral blood, taken on day 0 of AZD1222 vaccination. DNA for the CDR3: TGTGCCAGCAGTGGAGGGAGGAACACTGAAGCTTTCTTT. As protein: CASSGGRNTEAFF. Using reference TRBV2 and TRBJ1-1 for the parts outside the CDR3, the full variable domain is EPEVTQTPSHQVTQMGQEVILRCVPISNHLYFYWYRQILGQKVEFLVSFYNNEISEKSEIFDDQFSVERPDGSNFTLKIRSTKLEDSAMYFCASSGGRNTEAFFGQGTRLTVV.